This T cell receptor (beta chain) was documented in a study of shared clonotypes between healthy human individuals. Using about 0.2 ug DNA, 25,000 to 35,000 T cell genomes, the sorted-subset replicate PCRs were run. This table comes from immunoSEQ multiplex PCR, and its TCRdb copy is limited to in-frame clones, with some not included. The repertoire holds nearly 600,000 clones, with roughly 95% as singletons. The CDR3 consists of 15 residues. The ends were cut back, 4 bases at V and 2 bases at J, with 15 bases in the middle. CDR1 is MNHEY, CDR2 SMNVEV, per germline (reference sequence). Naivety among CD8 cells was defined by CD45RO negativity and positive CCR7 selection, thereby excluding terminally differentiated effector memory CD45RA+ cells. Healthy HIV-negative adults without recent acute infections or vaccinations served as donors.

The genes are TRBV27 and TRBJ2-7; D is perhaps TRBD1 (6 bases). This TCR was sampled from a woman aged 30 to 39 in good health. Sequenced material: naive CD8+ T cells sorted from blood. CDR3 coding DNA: TGTGCCAGCAGTTCACTTCGGACAGACACCTACGAGCAGTACTTC. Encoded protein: CASSSLRTDTYEQYF.